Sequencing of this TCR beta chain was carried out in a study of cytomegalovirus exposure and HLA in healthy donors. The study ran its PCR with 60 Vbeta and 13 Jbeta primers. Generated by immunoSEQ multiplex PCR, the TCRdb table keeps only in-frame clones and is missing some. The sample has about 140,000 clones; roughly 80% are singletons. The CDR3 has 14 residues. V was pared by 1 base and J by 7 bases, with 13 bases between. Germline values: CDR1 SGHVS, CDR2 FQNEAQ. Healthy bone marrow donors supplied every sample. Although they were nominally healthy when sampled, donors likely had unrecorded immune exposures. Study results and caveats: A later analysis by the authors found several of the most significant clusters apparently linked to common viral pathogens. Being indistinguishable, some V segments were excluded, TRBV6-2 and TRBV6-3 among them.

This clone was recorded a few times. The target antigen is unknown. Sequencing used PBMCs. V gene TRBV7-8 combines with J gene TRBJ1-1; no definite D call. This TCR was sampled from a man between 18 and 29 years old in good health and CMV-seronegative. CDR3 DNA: TGTGCCAGCAGCTTAGGTGGCGGGAACTATGAAGCTTTCTTT. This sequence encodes CASSLGGGNYEAFF.